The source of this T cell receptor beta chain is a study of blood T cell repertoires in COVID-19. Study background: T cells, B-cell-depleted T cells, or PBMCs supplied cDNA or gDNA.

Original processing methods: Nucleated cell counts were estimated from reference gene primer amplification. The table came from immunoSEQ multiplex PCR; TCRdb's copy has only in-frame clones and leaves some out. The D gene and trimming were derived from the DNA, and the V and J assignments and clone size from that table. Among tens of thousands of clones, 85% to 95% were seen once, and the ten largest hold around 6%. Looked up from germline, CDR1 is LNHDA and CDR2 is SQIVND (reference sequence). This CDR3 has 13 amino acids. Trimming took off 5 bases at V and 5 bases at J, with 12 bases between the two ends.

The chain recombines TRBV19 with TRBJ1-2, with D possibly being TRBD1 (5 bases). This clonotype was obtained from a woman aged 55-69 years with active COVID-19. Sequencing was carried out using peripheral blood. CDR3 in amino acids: CASSDRAGYGYTF. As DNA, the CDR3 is TGTGCCAGTAGTGACCGGGCAGGGTATGGCTACACCTTC. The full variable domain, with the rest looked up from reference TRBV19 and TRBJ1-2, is DGGITQSPKYLFRKEGQNVTLSCEQNLNHDAMYWYRQDPGQGLRLIYYSQIVNDFQKGDIAEGYSVSREKKESFPLTVTSAQKNPTAFYLCASSDRAGYGYTFGSGTRLTVV.